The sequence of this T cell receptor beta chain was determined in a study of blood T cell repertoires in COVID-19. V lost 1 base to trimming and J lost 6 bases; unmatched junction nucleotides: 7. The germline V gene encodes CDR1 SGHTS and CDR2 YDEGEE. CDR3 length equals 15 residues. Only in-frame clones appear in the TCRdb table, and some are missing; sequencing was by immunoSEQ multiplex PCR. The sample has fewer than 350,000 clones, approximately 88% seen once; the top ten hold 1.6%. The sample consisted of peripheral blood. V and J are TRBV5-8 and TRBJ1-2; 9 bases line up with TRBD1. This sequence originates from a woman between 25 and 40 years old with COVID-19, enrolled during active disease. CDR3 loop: CASSLMWDREDGYTF. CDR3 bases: TGTGCCAGCAGCTTGATGTGGGACAGGGAAGATGGCTACACCTTC.